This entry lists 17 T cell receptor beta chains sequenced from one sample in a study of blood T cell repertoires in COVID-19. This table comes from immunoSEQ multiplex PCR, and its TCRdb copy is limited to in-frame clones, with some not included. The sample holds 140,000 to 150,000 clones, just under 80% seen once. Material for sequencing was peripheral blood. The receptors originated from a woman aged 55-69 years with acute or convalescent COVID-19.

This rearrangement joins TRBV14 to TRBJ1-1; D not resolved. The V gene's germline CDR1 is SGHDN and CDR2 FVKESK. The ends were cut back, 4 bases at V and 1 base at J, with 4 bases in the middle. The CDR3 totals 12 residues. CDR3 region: CASSRGNTEAFF. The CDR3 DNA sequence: TGTGCCAGCAGCCGAGGGAACACTGAAGCTTTCTTT.

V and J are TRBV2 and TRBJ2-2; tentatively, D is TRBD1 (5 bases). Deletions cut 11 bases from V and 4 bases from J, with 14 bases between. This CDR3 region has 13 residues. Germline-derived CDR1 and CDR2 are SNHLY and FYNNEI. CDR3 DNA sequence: TGTGCCGGTAGACAGTATGGCACCGGGGAGCTGTTTTTT. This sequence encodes CAGRQYGTGELFF.

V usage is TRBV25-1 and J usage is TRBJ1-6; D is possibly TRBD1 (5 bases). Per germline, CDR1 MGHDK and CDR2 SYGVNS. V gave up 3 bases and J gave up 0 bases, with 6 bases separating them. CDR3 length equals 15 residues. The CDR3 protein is CASSDDSSYNSPLHF. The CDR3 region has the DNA TGTGCCAGCAGTGACGACAGCTCCTATAATTCACCCCTCCACTTT.

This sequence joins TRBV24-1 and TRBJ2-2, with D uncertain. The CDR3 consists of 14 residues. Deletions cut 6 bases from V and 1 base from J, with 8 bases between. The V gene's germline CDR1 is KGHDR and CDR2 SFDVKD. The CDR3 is CATSSPGNTGELFF. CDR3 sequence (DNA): TGTGCCACCAGTAGTCCGGGGAACACCGGGGAGCTGTTTTTT.

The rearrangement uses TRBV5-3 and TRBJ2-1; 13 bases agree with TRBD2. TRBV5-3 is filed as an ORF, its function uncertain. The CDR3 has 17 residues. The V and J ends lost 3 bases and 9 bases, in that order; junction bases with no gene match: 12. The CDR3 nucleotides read TGTGCCAGAAGCTCGCGTACTAGCGGGAGGGCCGATACTGAGCAGTTCTTC. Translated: CARSSRTSGRADTEQFF.

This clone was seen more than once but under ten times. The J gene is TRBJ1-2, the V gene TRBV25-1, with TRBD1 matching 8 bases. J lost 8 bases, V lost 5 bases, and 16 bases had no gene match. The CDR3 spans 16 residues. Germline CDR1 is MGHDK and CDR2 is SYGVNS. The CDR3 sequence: CASSPPGTGSLWGYTF. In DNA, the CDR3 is TGTGCCAGCAGTCCGCCCGGGACAGGCTCCTTATGGGGCTACACCTTC.

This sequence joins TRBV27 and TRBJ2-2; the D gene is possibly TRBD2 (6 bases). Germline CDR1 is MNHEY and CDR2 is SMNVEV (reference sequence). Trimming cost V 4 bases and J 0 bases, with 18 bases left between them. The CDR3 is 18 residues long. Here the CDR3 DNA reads TGTGCCAGCAGTTCAGCGGGTACTATCCCCGCGAACACCGGGGAGCTGTTTTTT. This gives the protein CASSSAGTIPANTGELFF.

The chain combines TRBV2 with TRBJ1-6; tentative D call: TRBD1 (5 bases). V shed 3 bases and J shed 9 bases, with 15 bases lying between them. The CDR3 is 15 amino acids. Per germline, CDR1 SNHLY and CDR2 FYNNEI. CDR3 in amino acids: CASSERDRSLSPLHF. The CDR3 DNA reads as TGTGCCAGCAGTGAGCGGGACCGCAGTCTTTCACCCCTCCACTTT.

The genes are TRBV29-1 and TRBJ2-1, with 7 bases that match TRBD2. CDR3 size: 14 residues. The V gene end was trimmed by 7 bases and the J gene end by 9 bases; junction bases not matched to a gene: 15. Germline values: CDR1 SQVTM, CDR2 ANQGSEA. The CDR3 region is CSANSGGRTAEQFF. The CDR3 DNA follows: TGCAGCGCGAACTCCGGCGGGAGAACGGCTGAGCAGTTCTTC.

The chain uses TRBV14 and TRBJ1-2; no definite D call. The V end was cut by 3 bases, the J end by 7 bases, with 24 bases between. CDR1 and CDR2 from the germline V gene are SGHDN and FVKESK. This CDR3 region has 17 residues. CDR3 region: CASSHSLPTDGKGGYTF. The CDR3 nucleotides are TGTGCCAGCAGCCACAGCCTACCCACCGACGGGAAGGGTGGCTACACCTTC.

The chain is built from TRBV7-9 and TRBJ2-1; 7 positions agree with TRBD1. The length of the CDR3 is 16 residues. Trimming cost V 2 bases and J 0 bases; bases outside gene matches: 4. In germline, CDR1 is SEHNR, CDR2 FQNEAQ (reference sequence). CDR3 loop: CASSLRGQTSYNEQFF. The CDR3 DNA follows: TGTGCCAGCAGCTTAAGGGGGCAGACCTCCTACAATGAGCAGTTCTTC.

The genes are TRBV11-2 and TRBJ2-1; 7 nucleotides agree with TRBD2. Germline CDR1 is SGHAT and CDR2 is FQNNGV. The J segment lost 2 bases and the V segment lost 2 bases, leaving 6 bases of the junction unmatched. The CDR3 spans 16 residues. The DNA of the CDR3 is TGTGCCAGCAGCTTATTCGCGGGAGACGCCTACAATGAGCAGTTCTTC. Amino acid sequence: CASSLFAGDAYNEQFF. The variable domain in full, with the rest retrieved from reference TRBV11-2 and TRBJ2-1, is EAGVAQSPRYKIIEKRQSVAFWCNPISGHATLYWYQQILGQGPKLLIQFQNNGVVDDSQLPKDRFSAERLKGVDSTLKIQPAKLEDSAVYLCASSLFAGDAYNEQFFGPGTRLTVL.

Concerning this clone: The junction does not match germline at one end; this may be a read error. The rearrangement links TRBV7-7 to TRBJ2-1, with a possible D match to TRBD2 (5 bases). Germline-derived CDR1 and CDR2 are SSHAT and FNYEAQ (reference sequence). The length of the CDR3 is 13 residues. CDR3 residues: CASSLHLAGEQFF. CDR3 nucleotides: TGTGCTAGCAGCTTACATCTAGCCGGTGAGCAGTTCTTC.

The CDR3 sequence: CASSRGRGNYGYTF. CDR3 nucleotide sequence: TGTGCCAGCAGCAGGGGCAGGGGGAACTATGGCTACACCTTC. V usage is TRBV28 and J usage is TRBJ1-2; 7 positions match TRBD1. This CDR3 comprises 14 residues. Trimming cost V 6 bases and J 2 bases; bases outside gene matches: 6. CDR1 and CDR2 from the germline V gene are MDHEN and SYDVKM.

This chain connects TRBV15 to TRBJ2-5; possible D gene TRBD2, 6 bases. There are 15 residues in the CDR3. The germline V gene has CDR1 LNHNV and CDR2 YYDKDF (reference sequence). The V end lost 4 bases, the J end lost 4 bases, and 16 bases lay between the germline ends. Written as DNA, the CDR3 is TGTGCCACCAGCACTTGGGGACTCCGGGGAGAGACCCAGTACTTC. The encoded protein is CATSTWGLRGETQYF.

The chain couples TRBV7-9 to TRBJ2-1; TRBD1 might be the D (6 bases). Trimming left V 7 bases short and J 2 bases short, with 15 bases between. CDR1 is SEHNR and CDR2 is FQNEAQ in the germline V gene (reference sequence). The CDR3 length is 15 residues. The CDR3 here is CASIQTGRAYNEQFF. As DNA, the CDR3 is TGTGCCAGCATACAGACAGGTCGGGCCTACAATGAGCAGTTCTTC.

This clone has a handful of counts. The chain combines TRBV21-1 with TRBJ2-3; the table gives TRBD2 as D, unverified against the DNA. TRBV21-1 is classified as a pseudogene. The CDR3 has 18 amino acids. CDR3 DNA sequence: TGTGCCAGCAGCAAAGCGTCTGAGTGCTTAGCGGGTGCAGATACGCAGTATTTT. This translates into CASSKASECLAGADTQYF.